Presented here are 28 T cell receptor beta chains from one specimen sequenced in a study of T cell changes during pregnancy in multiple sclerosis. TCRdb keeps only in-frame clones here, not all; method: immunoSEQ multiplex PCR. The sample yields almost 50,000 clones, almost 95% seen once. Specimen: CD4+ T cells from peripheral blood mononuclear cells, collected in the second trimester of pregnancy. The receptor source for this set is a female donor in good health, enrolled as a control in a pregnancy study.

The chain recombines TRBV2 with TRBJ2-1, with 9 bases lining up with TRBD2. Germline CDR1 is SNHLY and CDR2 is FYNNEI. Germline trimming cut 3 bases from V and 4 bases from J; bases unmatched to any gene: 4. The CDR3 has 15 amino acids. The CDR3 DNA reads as TGTGCCAGCAGTGATGCAGCGGGGGGTTACAATGAGCAGTTCTTC. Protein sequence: CASSDAAGGYNEQFF.

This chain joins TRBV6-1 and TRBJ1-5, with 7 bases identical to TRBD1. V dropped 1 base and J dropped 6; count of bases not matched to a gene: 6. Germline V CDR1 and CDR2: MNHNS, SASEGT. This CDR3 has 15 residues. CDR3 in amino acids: CASSEEGAPGQPQHF. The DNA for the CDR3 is TGTGCCAGCAGTGAAGAGGGGGCGCCGGGTCAGCCCCAGCATTTT.

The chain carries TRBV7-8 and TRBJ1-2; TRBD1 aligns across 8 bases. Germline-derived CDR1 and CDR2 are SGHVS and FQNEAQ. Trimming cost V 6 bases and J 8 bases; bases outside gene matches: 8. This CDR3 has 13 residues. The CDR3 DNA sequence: TGTGCCAGCAGTCAGACCCGGGACAGGGGCTACACCTTC. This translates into CASSQTRDRGYTF.

In DNA form, the CDR3 reads TGCAGCGTTGGACAGTACTCTGGAAACACCATATATTTT. Encoded protein: CSVGQYSGNTIYF. V gene TRBV29-1 combines with J gene TRBJ1-3, with D perhaps matching TRBD1 (5 bases). This CDR3 has 13 residues. Looked up from germline, CDR1 is SQVTM and CDR2 is ANQGSEA. V lost 4 bases to trimming and J lost 0 bases, with 7 bases between them.

The CDR3 bases are TGTGCCAGCAGCCAAATCCTTAGGGGGGGGGAGACCCAGTACTTC. This translates into CASSQILRGGETQYF. The rearrangement joins TRBV4-2 to TRBJ2-5, with D maybe TRBD2 (7 bases). The germline CDR1 and CDR2 sequences are LGHNA and YNFKEQ. With 2 bases removed from V and 5 bases from J, the gap between germline ends came to 15 bases. CDR3 length: 15 residues.

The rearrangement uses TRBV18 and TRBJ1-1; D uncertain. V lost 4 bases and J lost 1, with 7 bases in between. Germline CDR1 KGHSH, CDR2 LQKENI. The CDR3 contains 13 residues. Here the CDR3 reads CASSRAGNTEAFF. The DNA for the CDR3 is TGTGCCAGCTCACGGGCAGGGAACACTGAAGCTTTCTTT. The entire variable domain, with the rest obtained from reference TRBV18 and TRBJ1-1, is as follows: NAGVMQNPRHLVRRRGQEARLRCSPMKGHSHVYWYRQLPEEGLKFMVYLQKENIIDESGMPKERFSAEFPKEGPSILRIQQVVRGDSAAYFCASSRAGNTEAFFGQGTRLTVV.

The CDR3 bases are TGTGCCAGTAGTGCCGGGACAGGGAAGCAGTTCTTC. Protein product: CASSAGTGKQFF. The chain uses TRBV19 and TRBJ2-1, with TRBD1 identical over 9 bases. This CDR3 is 12 amino acids long. Germline CDR1 and CDR2: LNHDA and SQIVND (reference sequence). V gave up 5 bases and J gave up 11 bases; unmatched junction bases: 4.

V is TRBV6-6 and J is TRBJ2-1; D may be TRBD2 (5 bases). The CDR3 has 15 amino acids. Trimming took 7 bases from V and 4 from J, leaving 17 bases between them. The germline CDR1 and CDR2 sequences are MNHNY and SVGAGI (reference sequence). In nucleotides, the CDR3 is TGTGCCAGCACCTCGGGGTCGAAGGCTTACAATGAGCAGTTCTTC. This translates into CASTSGSKAYNEQFF.

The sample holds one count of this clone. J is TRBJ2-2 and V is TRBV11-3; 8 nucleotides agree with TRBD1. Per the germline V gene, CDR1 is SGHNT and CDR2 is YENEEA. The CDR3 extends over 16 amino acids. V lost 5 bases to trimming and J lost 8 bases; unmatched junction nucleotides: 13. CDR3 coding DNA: TGTGCCAGCAGCGTATCCCTTACAGGGGGAATAGGGGAGCTGTTTTTT. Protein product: CASSVSLTGGIGELFF.

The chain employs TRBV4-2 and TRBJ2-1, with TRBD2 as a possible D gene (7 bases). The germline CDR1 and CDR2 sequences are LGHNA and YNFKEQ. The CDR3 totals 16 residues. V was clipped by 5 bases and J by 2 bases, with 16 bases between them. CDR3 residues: CASSFRTGGPYNEQFF. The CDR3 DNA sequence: TGTGCCAGCAGCTTCCGGACCGGGGGGCCCTACAATGAGCAGTTCTTC.

In DNA, the CDR3 is TGTGCCAGCAGCTTCGGGACAGGGGGGCAAAAACTGTTTTTT. This codes for CASSFGTGGQKLFF. The rearrangement joins TRBV7-2 to TRBJ1-4, with TRBD1 matching 11 bases. With 3 bases clipped from V and 9 bases from J, the junction kept 3 bases outside the gene matches. This CDR3 is built from 14 residues. Germline-derived CDR1 and CDR2 are SGHTA and FQGNSA.

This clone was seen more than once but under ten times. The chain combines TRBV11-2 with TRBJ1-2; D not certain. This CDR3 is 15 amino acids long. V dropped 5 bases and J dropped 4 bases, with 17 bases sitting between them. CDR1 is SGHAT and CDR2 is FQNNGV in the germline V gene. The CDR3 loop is CASSLTGAWSYGYTF. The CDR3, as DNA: TGTGCCAGCAGCCTAACGGGAGCCTGGAGCTATGGCTACACCTTC.

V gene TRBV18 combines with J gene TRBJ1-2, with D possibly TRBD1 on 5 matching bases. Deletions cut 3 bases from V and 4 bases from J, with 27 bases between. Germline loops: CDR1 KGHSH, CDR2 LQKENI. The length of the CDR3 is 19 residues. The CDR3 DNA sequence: TGTGCCAGCTCACCGTTGCCTGGCCAGACAGCGGGCGGACCCTATGGCTACACCTTC. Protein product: CASSPLPGQTAGGPYGYTF.

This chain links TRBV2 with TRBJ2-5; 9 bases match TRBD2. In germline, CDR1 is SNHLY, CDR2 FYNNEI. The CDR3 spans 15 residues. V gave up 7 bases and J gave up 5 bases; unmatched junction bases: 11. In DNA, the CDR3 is TGTGCCAGCATTCTAGACCCGCGGGGGGGGGAGACCCAGTACTTC. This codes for CASILDPRGGETQYF. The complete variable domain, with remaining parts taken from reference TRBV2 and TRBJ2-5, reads EPEVTQTPSHQVTQMGQEVILRCVPISNHLYFYWYRQILGQKVEFLVSFYNNEISEKSEIFDDQFSVERPDGSNFTLKIRSTKLEDSAMYFCASILDPRGGETQYFGPGTRLLVL.

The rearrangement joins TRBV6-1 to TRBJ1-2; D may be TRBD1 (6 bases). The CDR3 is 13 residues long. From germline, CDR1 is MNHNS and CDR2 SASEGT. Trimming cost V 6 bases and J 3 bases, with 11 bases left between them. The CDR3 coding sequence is TGTGCCAGCAGGACCAGGGGTGACTATGGCTACACCTTC. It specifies CASRTRGDYGYTF.

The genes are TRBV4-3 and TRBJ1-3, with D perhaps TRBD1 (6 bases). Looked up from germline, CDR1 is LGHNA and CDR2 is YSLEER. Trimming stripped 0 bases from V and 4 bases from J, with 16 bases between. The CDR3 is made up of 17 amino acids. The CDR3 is CASSQDAGTTRGNTIYF. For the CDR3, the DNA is TGCGCCAGCAGCCAAGATGCTGGGACAACAAGAGGAAACACCATATATTTT.

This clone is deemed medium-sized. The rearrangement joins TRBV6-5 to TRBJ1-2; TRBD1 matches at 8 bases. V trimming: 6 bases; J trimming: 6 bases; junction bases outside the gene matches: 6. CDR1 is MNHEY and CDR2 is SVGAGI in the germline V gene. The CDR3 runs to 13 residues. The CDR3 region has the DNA TGTGCCAGCAGACTGACAGGGGTTAATGGCTACACCTTC. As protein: CASRLTGVNGYTF.

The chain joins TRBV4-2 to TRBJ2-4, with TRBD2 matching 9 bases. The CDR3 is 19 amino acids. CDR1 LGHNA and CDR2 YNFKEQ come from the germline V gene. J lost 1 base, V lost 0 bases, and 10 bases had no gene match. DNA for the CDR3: TGTGCCAGCAGCCAAGAAGGCGGGGGGGCCTCCTTTGCCAAAAACATTCAGTACTTC. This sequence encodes CASSQEGGGASFAKNIQYF.

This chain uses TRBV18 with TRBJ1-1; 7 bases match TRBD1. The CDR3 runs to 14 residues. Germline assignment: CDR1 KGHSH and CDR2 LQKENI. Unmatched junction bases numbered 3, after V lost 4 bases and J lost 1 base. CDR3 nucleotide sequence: TGTGCCAGCTCACGACAGGGAGGGAACACTGAAGCTTTCTTT. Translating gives CASSRQGGNTEAFF.

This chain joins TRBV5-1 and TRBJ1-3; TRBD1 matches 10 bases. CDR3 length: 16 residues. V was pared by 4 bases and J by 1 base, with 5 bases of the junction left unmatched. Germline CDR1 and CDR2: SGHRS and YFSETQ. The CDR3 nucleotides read TGCGCCAGCAGCCCCGGGACAGGGGTTTCTGGAAACACCATATATTTT. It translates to CASSPGTGVSGNTIYF.

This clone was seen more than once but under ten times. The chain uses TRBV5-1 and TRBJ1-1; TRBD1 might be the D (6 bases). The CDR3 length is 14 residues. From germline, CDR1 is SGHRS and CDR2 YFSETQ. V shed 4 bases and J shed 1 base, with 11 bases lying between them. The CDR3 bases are TGCGCCAGCAGCCGATCGGACAGGAACACTGAAGCTTTCTTT. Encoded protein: CASSRSDRNTEAFF.

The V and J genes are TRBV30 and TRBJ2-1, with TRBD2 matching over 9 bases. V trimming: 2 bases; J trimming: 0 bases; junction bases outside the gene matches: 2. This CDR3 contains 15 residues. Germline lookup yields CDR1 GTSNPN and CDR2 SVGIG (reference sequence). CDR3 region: CAWSYSGGSYNEQFF. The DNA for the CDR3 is TGTGCCTGGAGTTATAGCGGGGGCTCCTACAATGAGCAGTTCTTC.

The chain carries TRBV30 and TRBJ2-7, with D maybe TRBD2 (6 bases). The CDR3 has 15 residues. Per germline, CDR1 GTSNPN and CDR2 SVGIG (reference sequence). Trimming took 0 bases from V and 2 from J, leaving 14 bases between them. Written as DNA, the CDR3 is TGTGCCTGGAGTGTACCCAGCGGAGGGACCTACGAGCAGTACTTC. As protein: CAWSVPSGGTYEQYF.

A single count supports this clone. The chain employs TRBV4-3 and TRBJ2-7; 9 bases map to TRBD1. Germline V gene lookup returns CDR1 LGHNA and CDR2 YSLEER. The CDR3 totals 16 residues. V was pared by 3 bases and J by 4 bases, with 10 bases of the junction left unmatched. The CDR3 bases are TGCGCCAGCAGCCACGAGCCCGGGACAGGGAGTTACGAGCAGTACTTC. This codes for CASSHEPGTGSYEQYF.

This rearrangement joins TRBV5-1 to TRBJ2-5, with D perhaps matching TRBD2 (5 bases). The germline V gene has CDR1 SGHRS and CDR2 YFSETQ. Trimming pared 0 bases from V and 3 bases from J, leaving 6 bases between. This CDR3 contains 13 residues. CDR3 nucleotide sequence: TGCGCCAGCAGCTTGGAACTAGAAGAGACCCAGTACTTC. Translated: CASSLELEETQYF.

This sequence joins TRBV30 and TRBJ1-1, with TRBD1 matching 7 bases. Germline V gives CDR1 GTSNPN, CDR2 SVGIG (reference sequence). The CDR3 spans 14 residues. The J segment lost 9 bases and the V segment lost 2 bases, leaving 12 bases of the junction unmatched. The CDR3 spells CAWSPDRVGGQAFF. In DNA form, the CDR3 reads TGTGCCTGGAGTCCTGACAGGGTTGGCGGGCAAGCTTTCTTT.

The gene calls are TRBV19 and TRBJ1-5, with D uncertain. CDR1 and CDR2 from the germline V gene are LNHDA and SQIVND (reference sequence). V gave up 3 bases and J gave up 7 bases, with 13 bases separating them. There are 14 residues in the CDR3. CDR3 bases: TGTGCCAGTAGTATCCCCGATGAGTGGCAGCCCCAGCATTTT. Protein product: CASSIPDEWQPQHF.

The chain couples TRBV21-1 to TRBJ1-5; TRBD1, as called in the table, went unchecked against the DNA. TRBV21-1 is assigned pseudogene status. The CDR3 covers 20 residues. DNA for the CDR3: TGTGCCAGCAGCAAAGTACGGGAAGACAGGACTGCGGACGGCAATCAGCCCCAGCATTTT. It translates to CASSKVREDRTADGNQPQHF.